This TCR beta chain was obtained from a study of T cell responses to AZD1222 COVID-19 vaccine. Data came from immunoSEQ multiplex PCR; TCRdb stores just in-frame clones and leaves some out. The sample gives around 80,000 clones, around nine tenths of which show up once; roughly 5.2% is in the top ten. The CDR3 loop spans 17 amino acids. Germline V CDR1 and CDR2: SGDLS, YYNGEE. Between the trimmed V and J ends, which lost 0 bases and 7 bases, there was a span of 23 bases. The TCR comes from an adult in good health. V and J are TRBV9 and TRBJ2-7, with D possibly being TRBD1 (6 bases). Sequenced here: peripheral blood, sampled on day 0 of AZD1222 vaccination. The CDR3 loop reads CASSVATGSPGVWEQYF. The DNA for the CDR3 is TGTGCCAGCAGCGTAGCTACCGGCTCCCCAGGGGTATGGGAGCAGTACTTC.